The source of this TCR beta chain is a study of T-cell memory formation after mild COVID-19. This clonotype was seen more than once but under ten times. What it binds is unknown. Study-wide findings and caveats: Cross-reactive memory apparently joined, as some responding clones appeared in pre-infection memory. In second-wave clones peaking day 37, SARS-CoV-2 specificity remained unconfirmed. Mostly located in CM and EM were contracting CD4+ clones, with contracting CD8+ clones located in EMRA.

5'RACE with constant-segment primers yielded barcoded, UMI-tagged TCR alpha and TCR beta cDNA libraries. TCRdb recomputed calls from the 5' RACE reads with MiXCR, one row per CDR3 protein. The sample records 260,000 or so distinct CDR3 sequences, over 15% being singletons. With 7 bases removed from V and 0 bases from J, the gap between germline ends came to 16 bases. CDR1 and CDR2 from the germline V gene are SEHNR and FQNEAQ (reference sequence). The CDR3 spans 16 residues. This sequence joins TRBV7-9 and TRBJ2-1; tentatively, D is TRBD1 (6 bases). The sample comprised PBMCs or a T cell subset sorted from them (not recorded which). This sequence was found in a man aged 18-30 years who had mild COVID-19 (a few samples of this study predate the infection). Cell type and time point are not known. The CDR3 spells CASIGQTLSSYNEQFF. The CDR3 DNA reads TGTGCCAGCATTGGACAGACATTGAGCTCCTACAATGAGCAGTTCTTC. Full variable domain (remainder filled in from reference TRBV7-9 and TRBJ2-1): DTGVSQNPRHKITKRGQNVTFRCDPISEHNRLYWYRQTLGQGPEFLTYFQNEAQLEKSRLLSDRFSAERPKGSFSTLEIQRTEQGDSAMYLCASIGQTLSSYNEQFFGPGTRLTVL.